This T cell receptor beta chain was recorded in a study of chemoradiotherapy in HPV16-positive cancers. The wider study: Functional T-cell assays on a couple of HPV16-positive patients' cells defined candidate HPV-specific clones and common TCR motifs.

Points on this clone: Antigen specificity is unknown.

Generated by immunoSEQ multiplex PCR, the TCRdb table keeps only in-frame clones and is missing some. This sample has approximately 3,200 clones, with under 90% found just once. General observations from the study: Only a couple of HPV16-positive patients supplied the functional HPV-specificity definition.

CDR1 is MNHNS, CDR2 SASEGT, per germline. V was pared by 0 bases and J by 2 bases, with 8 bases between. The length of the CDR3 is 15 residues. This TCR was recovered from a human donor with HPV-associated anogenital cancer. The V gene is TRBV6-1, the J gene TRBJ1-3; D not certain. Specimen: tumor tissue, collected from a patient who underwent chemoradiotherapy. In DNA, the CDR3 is TGTGCCAGCAGTGAAGCGGAGGGAACTGGAAACACCATATATTTT. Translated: CASSEAEGTGNTIYF.